This T cell receptor beta chain was profiled in a study of CD8 T cells in ankylosing spondylitis. The table lists this clonotype with many counts. Antigen unknown. Germline CDR1 SGHRS, CDR2 YFSETQ. The CDR3 has 14 amino acids. V was cut by 0 bases and J by 2 bases, with 8 bases left in between. Via MiXCR, TCRdb re-called the 5' RACE reads, giving one row per CDR3 protein. The sample has under 300,000 distinct CDR3 sequences, roughly 10% seen once. Notes on the study in general: It was reported that disease-linked clones were significantly enriched in matched ankylosing spondylitis synovial fluid. In reactive arthritis synovial fluid and blood, some motif variants had been reported before.

The chain joins TRBV5-1 to TRBJ1-2; possibly TRBD1 for D (5 bases). The sequenced sample consisted of blood, either unsorted or a sorted T cell fraction (not recorded which). The origin of this receptor is a male donor with ankylosing spondylitis or in good health (not recorded which). The CDR3 here is CASSLDPGNYGYTF. The CDR3 DNA follows: TGCGCCAGCAGCTTGGATCCAGGGAACTATGGCTACACCTTC.